The 12 T cell receptor beta chains listed next were all sequenced from one sample in a study of early T cells in non-severe SARS-CoV-2 infection. A single record per CDR3 protein comes from TCRdb applying MiXCR to the 5' RACE reads. In the table there are tens of thousands of distinct CDR3 sequences, around a tenth of which are singletons. The input for sequencing was whole blood, taken at baseline. These receptors were obtained from an adult who was a healthcare worker with PCR-confirmed SARS-CoV-2 infection or an uninfected control (not recorded which).

This clonotype came up many times. The chain joins TRBV11-2 to TRBJ2-2, with 9 bases lining up with TRBD2. The CDR3 extends over 15 amino acids. Per the germline V gene, CDR1 is SGHAT and CDR2 is FQNNGV. The trim removed 5 bases at V and 3 bases at J, leaving 4 bases unmatched. CDR3 residues: CASSPRLADTGELFF. In DNA form, the CDR3 reads TGTGCCAGCAGCCCAAGACTAGCGGACACCGGGGAGCTGTTTTTT.

This clonotype was found a few times. The V call is TRBV3-1, the J call TRBJ2-1, with TRBD2 as a possible D gene (6 bases). V lost 0 bases to trimming and J lost 10 bases, with 10 bases between them. CDR3 length equals 13 residues. Germline values: CDR1 LGHDT, CDR2 YNNKEL (reference sequence). The CDR3 protein is CASSQDWRAEQFF. The CDR3 DNA reads TGTGCCAGCAGCCAAGATTGGAGGGCAGAGCAGTTCTTC.

At least ten counts were recorded for this clonotype. The chain uses TRBV29-1 and TRBJ2-3; 7 nucleotides align to TRBD2. Germline V gene data show CDR1 as SQVTM and CDR2 as ANQGSEA. V shed 7 bases, J shed 0 bases, and the junction held 16 bases outside the gene matches. The CDR3 is 17 residues long. The CDR3 sequence is CSARGRGTGSSTDTQYF. CDR3 DNA sequence: TGCAGCGCCCGGGGGAGGGGTACCGGCTCTAGCACAGATACGCAGTATTTT.

This clonotype was seen a few times. The rearrangement uses TRBV11-2 and TRBJ2-2; weak D call: TRBD1 (6 bases). Trimming took off 5 bases at V and 6 bases at J, with 10 bases between the two ends. The CDR3 sequence is 13 residues long. Germline CDR1 and CDR2: SGHAT and FQNNGV. The CDR3 coding sequence is TGTGCCAGCAGCATGGACAGATCCGGGGAGCTGTTTTTT. This sequence encodes CASSMDRSGELFF. Complete variable domain (other parts from reference TRBV11-2 and TRBJ2-2): EAGVAQSPRYKIIEKRQSVAFWCNPISGHATLYWYQQILGQGPKLLIQFQNNGVVDDSQLPKDRFSAERLKGVDSTLKIQPAKLEDSAVYLCASSMDRSGELFFGEGSRLTVL.

This clonotype was counted between two and nine times. The chain links TRBV15 to TRBJ2-5; 15 bases fit TRBD2. Germline CDR1 reads LNHNV; CDR2 reads YYDKDF (reference sequence). The CDR3 covers 19 residues. V dropped 0 bases and J dropped 2; count of bases not matched to a gene: 7. The DNA of the CDR3 is TGTGCCACCAGCAGAGATTTTGGGACTAGCGGGGGGCCGCAAGAGACCCAGTACTTC. Encoded protein: CATSRDFGTSGGPQETQYF.

This clonotype was found many times. This rearrangement joins TRBV7-9 to TRBJ1-6, with D possibly being TRBD1 (6 bases). CDR3 length: 16 residues. Trimming cost V 5 bases and J 3 bases, with 14 bases left between them. The V gene's germline CDR1 is SEHNR and CDR2 FQNEAQ (reference sequence). The DNA of the CDR3 is TGTGCCAGCAGCGAGGGGGGAGGCGGCTATAATTCACCCCTCCACTTT. It codes for CASSEGGGGYNSPLHF.

This clonotype turned up a few times. The DNA for the CDR3 is TGTGCCGAAAGCAGCGCCGCGAACACCGGGGAGCTGTTTTTT. This codes for CAESSAANTGELFF. The chain has TRBV28 and TRBJ2-2; the D is unclear. Germline lookup yields CDR1 MDHEN and CDR2 SYDVKM. The CDR3 is 14 residues long. Trimming cost V 11 bases and J 0 bases, with 13 bases left between them.

The chain is built from TRBV5-1 and TRBJ2-5; 7 bases line up with TRBD1. The germline V gene encodes CDR1 SGHRS and CDR2 YFSETQ. CDR3 size: 14 residues. Unmatched junction bases numbered 3, after V lost 4 bases and J lost 0 bases. CDR3 in DNA: TGCGCCAGCAGCCGGGACAGCGACCAAGAGACCCAGTACTTC. It is translated as CASSRDSDQETQYF.

This chain connects TRBV9 to TRBJ1-1; no clear D. The CDR3 is made up of 13 amino acids. CDR1 and CDR2 from the germline V gene are SGDLS and YYNGEE. V was cut by 4 bases and J by 2 bases, with 9 bases left in between. The CDR3 protein is CASSTIGNTEAFF. CDR3 nucleotide sequence: TGTGCCAGCAGCACCATTGGAAACACTGAAGCTTTCTTT.

This clonotype was seen repeatedly, ten times or more. The CDR3 DNA follows: TGTGCCAGCAGCTCCGCTTTGGGAGGGGCGGGAAACACCATATATTTT. It specifies CASSSALGGAGNTIYF. The V and J genes are TRBV7-8 and TRBJ1-3; D is perhaps TRBD1 (5 bases). Trimming took off 4 bases at V and 4 bases at J, with 17 bases between the two ends. The CDR3 extends over 16 amino acids. Germline CDR1 and CDR2: SGHVS and FQNEAQ.

This clonotype showed up many times. The chain is built from TRBV20-1 and TRBJ2-1, with 7 nucleotides matching TRBD1. CDR3 length: 13 residues. The J segment lost 7 bases and the V segment lost 3 bases, leaving 6 bases of the junction unmatched. The germline gives CDR1 DFQATT, CDR2 SNEGSKA (reference sequence). CDR3 bases: TGCAGTGCTAGGCTCACAGGGGCGAATGAGCAGTTCTTC. This codes for CSARLTGANEQFF.

This clonotype has more than one count but fewer than ten. The chain joins TRBV6-5 to TRBJ2-4; TRBD1 matches 9 bases. This CDR3 has 13 residues. V trimming: 7 bases; J trimming: 5 bases; junction bases outside the gene matches: 3. The germline CDR1 and CDR2 sequences are MNHEY and SVGAGI. The CDR3 loop reads CASMRDRENIQYF. As DNA, the CDR3 is TGTGCCAGCATGAGGGACAGGGAAAACATTCAGTACTTC.